Listed below are T cell receptor beta chains from one sample, sequenced in a study of blood T cell repertoires in COVID-19. The method was immunoSEQ multiplex PCR; TCRdb's version includes in-frame clones alone and lacks a portion of them. The table includes approximately 190,000 clones, about 86% detected once. Sequenced input: peripheral blood. These receptors all come from a man between 25 and 39 years old with active or convalescent COVID-19. CDR3s include the opening cysteine and the closing phenylalanine or tryptophan. The D gene is left open where the match is weak. Size is omitted from some rows. Given values are once, few, many or a class for expanded clones.

TRBD2 | TRBJ2-2 | TRBV5-1 | - | TGCGCCAGCAGCTGGGGGACTAGCCCCGGGGAGCTGTTTTTT | CASSWGTSPGELFF
- | TRBJ1-6 | TRBV11-1 | - | TGTGCCAGCAGCTGGGGTACAGGGATTGATTCACCCCTCCACTTT | CASSWGTGIDSPLHF
TRBD1 | TRBJ2-2 | TRBV2 | - | TGTGCCAGCAGTGGTCAGGGGGCCGGCGGGGAGCTGTTTTTT | CASSGQGAGGELFF
TRBD1 | TRBJ1-2 | TRBV7-9 | - | TGTGCCAGCAGCTCGCCGGGACAGGGGCTCTATGGCTACACCTTC | CASSSPGQGLYGYTF
- | TRBJ2-4 | TRBV12-3/TRBV12-4 | - | TGTGCCAGCAGTTTATCCGGGAGTTTTCAGTACTTC | CASSLSGSFQYF
- | TRBJ1-6 | TRBV9 | - | TGTGCCAGCAGCGTATCCGACTCGGGTAATTCACCCCTCCACTTT | CASSVSDSGNSPLHF
TRBD1 | TRBJ1-3 | TRBV2 | - | TGTGCCAGCAGTGAACTTCCGCCAGGGGGTTTTAACACCATATATTTT | CASSELPPGGFNTIYF
- | TRBJ2-3 | TRBV7-6 | few | TGTGCCAGCAGCTTAGCGGGAGGTCTCGCGGATACGCAGTATTTT | CASSLAGGLADTQYF
TRBD2 | TRBJ2-1 | TRBV5-6 | - | TGTGCCAGCAGCCTATTCTGGACTAGCGGGGCTAATGAGCAGTTCTTC | CASSLFWTSGANEQFF
TRBD1 | TRBJ1-6 | TRBV11-3 | - | TGTGCCAGCAACGACAGGGAAATCTCCTATAATTCACCCCTCCACTTT | CASNDREISYNSPLHF
- | TRBJ1-5 | TRBV7-9 | - | TGTGCCAGCAGCCAGGGAACAGGAGCTCATCAGCCCCAGCATTTT | CASSQGTGAHQPQHF
TRBD1 | TRBJ1-2 | TRBV19 | - | TGTGCCAGTAGTCCCGGGACAGCCGGCTACACCTTC | CASSPGTAGYTF
- | TRBJ2-4 | TRBV4-3 | - | TGCGCCAGCAGCCGCTCCCGGGGGGCAGGGAACATTCAGTACTTC | CASSRSRGAGNIQYF
- | TRBJ1-1 | TRBV19 | once | TGTGCCAGTAGTATAGAGGGCAGCACGAACACTGAAGCTTTCTTT | CASSIEGSTNTEAFF
- | TRBJ2-7 | TRBV11-2 | once | TGTGCCAGCAGCTTAACGTTAGGGAGGGAGCAGTACTTC | CASSLTLGREQYF
TRBD1 | TRBJ1-1 | TRBV6-5 | - | TGTGCCAGCAGCCCCAGGACAGGGGGCACTGAAGCTTTCTTT | CASSPRTGGTEAFF
- | TRBJ1-2 | TRBV19 | - | TGTGCCAGTAGTATCAACTCAGGGGTCTCCGAAGTAGTCAACTATGGCTACACCTTC | CASSINSGVSEVVNYGYTF
- | TRBJ2-3 | TRBV11-2 | - | TGTGCCAGCAGCTTAGAGCTGGTGGGGGCTGCGGATACGCAGTATTTT | CASSLELVGAADTQYF
TRBD1 | TRBJ2-7 | TRBV10-3 | - | TGTGCCATCAGTGAGGACAGGGTCTACGAGCAGTACTTC | CAISEDRVYEQYF
TRBD2 | TRBJ2-7 | TRBV6-2/TRBV6-3 | - | TGTGCCAGCAGTTACTCGCCAGGGACTAGCAGGTCCTACGAGCAGTACTTC | CASSYSPGTSRSYEQYF
- | TRBJ2-3 | TRBV10-1 | - | TGCGCCAGCAGTGAATACCACTCCCTGGATACGCAGTATTTT | CASSEYHSLDTQYF
TRBD1 | TRBJ2-1 | TRBV3-1/TRBV3-2 | - | TGTGCCAGCAGCCAAGAAGGCGGCAGGGGGACAGGGAAACGTAATGAGCAGTTCTTC | CASSQEGGRGTGKRNEQFF
TRBD1 | TRBJ1-1 | TRBV6-5 | - | TGTGCCAGCAGCAGGGGGTTGGACACTGAAGCTTTCTTT | CASSRGLDTEAFF
TRBD1 | TRBJ1-3 | TRBV11-3 | - | TGTGCCAGCAGCCGACGAGGGACAGCTAACACCATATATTTT | CASSRRGTANTIYF
TRBD1 | TRBJ2-1 | TRBV10-1 | - | TGCGCCAGCAGTGAGACTTGGGACAGAGAAAGGTACAATGAGCAGTTCTTC | CASSETWDRERYNEQFF
- | TRBJ1-1 | TRBV18 | - | TGTGCCAGCTCACCATCACCCTCCGGGGACACTGAAGCTTTCTTT | CASSPSPSGDTEAFF
TRBD2 | TRBJ2-2 | TRBV7-2 | - | TGTGCCAGCAGCCCCCTACGGACTAGCGGGAGAACCGGGGAGCTGTTTTTT | CASSPLRTSGRTGELFF
TRBD1 | TRBJ1-1 | TRBV6-1 | - | TGTGCCAGCAGTGACCGGGACAGGGGGGGCCCTGAAGCTTTCTTT | CASSDRDRGGPEAFF
- | TRBJ2-7 | TRBV2 | - | TGTGCCAGCAGGATGGGACATCTCTCCTACGAGCAGTACTTC | CASRMGHLSYEQYF
TRBD1 | TRBJ1-5 | TRBV19 | - | TGTGCCAGTACCTTGACCGACAGGGGAGGACAGCCCCAGCATTTT | CASTLTDRGGQPQHF
- | TRBJ1-1 | TRBV19 | - | TGTGCCAGTTCCCAGGAGACTTACGGGGCTGAAGCTTTCTTT | CASSQETYGAEAFF
TRBD1 | TRBJ2-3 | TRBV27 | - | TGTGCCAGCAGGCGACAGGGGCCCCGCACAGATACGCAGTATTTT | CASRRQGPRTDTQYF
- | TRBJ2-1 | TRBV29-1 | - | TGCAGCGCCCGCCAGAACAATGAGCAGTTCTTC | CSARQNNEQFF
TRBD1 | TRBJ2-7 | TRBV5-4 | - | TGTGCCAGCAGCCCTGGGGACAGGGGGTCTTACGAGCAGTACTTC | CASSPGDRGSYEQYF
TRBD1 | TRBJ1-2 | TRBV20-1 | once | TGCAGTGCTAGTCAGGGGGTAGCTAACTATGGCTACACCTTC | CSASQGVANYGYTF
TRBD1 | TRBJ1-2 | TRBV9 | - | TGTGCCAGCAGCGTAGCGCTCCTACAGGGGTTAGGCTATGGCTACACCTTC | CASSVALLQGLGYGYTF
TRBD1 | TRBJ1-1 | TRBV6-5 | - | TGTGCCAGCATCGGGACAGGGGGAAACACTGAAGCTTTCTTT | CASIGTGGNTEAFF
TRBD1 | TRBJ1-6 | TRBV25-1 | - | TGTGCCAGCATGGTGGCTTCAGGGGGCGGTTCACCCCTCCACTTT | CASMVASGGGSPLHF
- | TRBJ1-6 | TRBV7-2 | - | TGTGCCAGCAGCTCCTTTCCGACAGGAAATTCACCCCTCCACTTT | CASSSFPTGNSPLHF
TRBD2 | TRBJ2-7 | TRBV19 | few | TGTGCCAGTAGTGTGCGACTAGCGGGAGGGGCCTACGAGCAGTACTTC | CASSVRLAGGAYEQYF
TRBD1 | TRBJ1-5 | TRBV6-2/TRBV6-3 | few | TGTGCCAGCAGCCTATCACAGGGGAATCAGCCCCAGCATTTT | CASSLSQGNQPQHF
- | TRBJ2-1 | TRBV7-2 | - | TGTGCCAGCAGCTTAGGACTCTCGAATGAGCAGTTCTTC | CASSLGLSNEQFF
- | TRBJ1-1 | TRBV29-1 | once | TGCAGCGTTGAAGCCCTTCGCGTCATGAACACTGAAGCTTTCTTT | CSVEALRVMNTEAFF
TRBD2 | TRBJ2-5 | TRBV6-4 | once | TGTGCCAGCAGTCCCTCCGGGACTAGCGGGGGAGAGACCCAGTACTTC | CASSPSGTSGGETQYF
TRBD1 | TRBJ2-4 | TRBV4-1 | - | TGCGCCAGCAGCCAAGGGCCCGGGACAGGGGAAAACATTCAGTACTTC | CASSQGPGTGENIQYF
- | TRBJ2-5 | TRBV27 | - | TGTGCCAGCAGTCCGTTCGACAGCGACCAAGAGACCCAGTACTTC | CASSPFDSDQETQYF
- | TRBJ1-3 | TRBV30 | few | TGTGCCTGGAACGGGGGAACTGGAAACACCATATATTTT | CAWNGGTGNTIYF
- | TRBJ1-6 | TRBV10-1 | - | TGCGCCGCCCCGGCGGCAGGGGTTAATTCACCCCTCCACTTT | CAAPAAGVNSPLHF
TRBD1 | TRBJ1-1 | TRBV13 | few | TGTGCCAGCAGCTCGCCGGGACAGGGGTGGAACACTGAAGCTTTCTTT | CASSSPGQGWNTEAFF
TRBD2 | TRBJ2-1 | TRBV7-2 | - | TGTGCCAGCAGCTCCGGACTAGCGGTCAATGAGCAGTTCTTC | CASSSGLAVNEQFF
TRBD2 | TRBJ2-5 | TRBV7-2 | - | TGTGCCAGCAGCTCCCCAAGGCTAGCGGGGAAGGAGACCCAGTACTTC | CASSSPRLAGKETQYF